Shown below are 31 T cell receptor beta chains from a single sample sequenced in a study of cytotoxic CD8 clonotypes in ibrutinib-treated CLL (dated by TCRdb to the early 2020s). The protocol used for the library was the immunoSEQ multiplex PCR assay. Drawn from immuneACCESS, this table holds only the in-frame rearrangements with V and J called that TCRdb kept. Clones are partly lost; checked studies trace under half to an unresolved V gene and leave the rest unexplained. The sample has 200,000 or so clones on record, 65% to 80% of them singletons. The ten top clones hold more than 4.5% of the sample. The time point label, as the study defines it: more than 10 months on ibrutinib. The source was PBMCs, collected after 12 months of ibrutinib treatment. The receptors come from a human donor with chronic lymphocytic leukemia.

This sequence joins TRBV5-1 and TRBJ1-2, with D unclear. The germline V gene has CDR1 SGHRS and CDR2 YFSETQ. The CDR3 loop spans 14 amino acids. The germline V and J ends were trimmed by 4 bases and 2 bases, with 12 bases remaining between them. The CDR3 region has the DNA TGCGCCAGCAGCCGGTCAGGAGGGAACTATGGCTACACCTTC. Translated, it gives CASSRSGGNYGYTF.

This chain connects TRBV11-2 to TRBJ1-2; the D gene is possibly TRBD1 (5 bases). Per the germline V gene, CDR1 is SGHAT and CDR2 is FQNNGV. Deletions cut 6 bases from V and 4 bases from J, with 15 bases between. The CDR3 has 14 residues. For the CDR3, the DNA is TGTGCCAGCAGTCAAAGCCAGGGACCCTATGGCTACACCTTC. Translated, it gives CASSQSQGPYGYTF. The full variable domain, its missing parts supplied by reference TRBV11-2 and TRBJ1-2, is EAGVAQSPRYKIIEKRQSVAFWCNPISGHATLYWYQQILGQGPKLLIQFQNNGVVDDSQLPKDRFSAERLKGVDSTLKIQPAKLEDSAVYLCASSQSQGPYGYTFGSGTRLTVV.

This clone was seen once. This CDR3 reads CASTDSLNTEAFF. The CDR3 DNA is TGTGCCAGCACCGACAGCCTGAACACTGAAGCTTTCTTT. The genes are TRBV28 and TRBJ1-1; D might be TRBD1 (5 bases). Germline CDR1 is MDHEN and CDR2 is SYDVKM. The CDR3 has 13 residues. V lost 7 bases to trimming and J lost 0 bases, with 9 bases between them.

V and J are TRBV19 and TRBJ2-1, with D unclear. V was trimmed by 7 bases and J by 2 bases, leaving 12 bases between them. The CDR3 is 14 amino acids. The germline V gene encodes CDR1 LNHDA and CDR2 SQIVND (reference sequence). The CDR3 region has the DNA TGTGCCAGTATGTTTCGGGCCGCCTACAATGAGCAGTTCTTC. It encodes CASMFRAAYNEQFF.

This chain links TRBV9 with TRBJ2-3; 8 bases fit TRBD2. The CDR3 totals 13 residues. Trimming took 7 bases from V and 5 from J; bases not matched to a gene: 6. CDR1 and CDR2 from the germline V gene are SGDLS and YYNGEE. DNA of the CDR3: TGTGCCAGCGGGCGGGGGGCTGAAGATACGCAGTATTTT. Its protein is CASGRGAEDTQYF. The whole variable domain, remainder taken from reference TRBV9 and TRBJ2-3, is DSGVTQTPKHLITATGQRVTLRCSPRSGDLSVYWYQQSLDQGLQFLIQYYNGEERAKGNILERFSAQQFPDLHSELNLSSLELGDSALYFCASGRGAEDTQYFGPGTRLTVL.

With respect to this clone: The junction shows a germline mismatch at one end, possibly a read error. The chain combines TRBV7-7 with TRBJ1-1, with TRBD1 as a possible D gene (5 bases). Germline loops: CDR1 SSHAT, CDR2 FNYEAQ (reference sequence). The CDR3 totals 16 residues. CDR3 protein: CASTRGSGGQNTEAFF. For the CDR3, the DNA is TGTGCTAGCACTCGGGGGTCGGGCGGGCAGAACACTGAAGCTTTCTTT.

V is TRBV6-5 and J is TRBJ2-7, with 7 bases fitting TRBD1. CDR3 length: 13 residues. Germline CDR1 is MNHEY and CDR2 is SVGAGI. V lost 8 bases and J lost 4; bases outside the gene matches: 8. Here the CDR3 reads CASQDRAHYEQYF. CDR3 DNA: TGTGCCAGCCAAGACAGGGCTCATTACGAGCAGTACTTC.

This clone was recorded once. V usage is TRBV18 and J usage is TRBJ2-7; a possible D gene is TRBD2 (5 bases). CDR3 length: 13 amino acids. V dropped 3 bases and J dropped 7 bases, with 13 bases sitting between them. Germline V CDR1 and CDR2: KGHSH, LQKENI. CDR3 in amino acids: CASSPRDLGEQYF. The CDR3, as DNA: TGTGCCAGCTCACCCCGGGATTTGGGGGAGCAGTACTTC.

The V and J genes are TRBV4-2 and TRBJ2-3; D gene uncertain. V was shortened by 5 bases and J by 1 base, with 16 bases between the two germline ends. Germline V CDR1 and CDR2: LGHNA, YNFKEQ. The CDR3 runs to 16 residues. This CDR3 is CASSVRQRGGTDTQYF. The CDR3 DNA reads as TGTGCCAGCAGCGTCAGGCAAAGAGGCGGCACAGATACGCAGTATTTT.

The table lists this clone with a few counts. The gene calls are TRBV29-1 and TRBJ2-5; D remains ambiguous. V shed 4 bases and J shed 5 bases, with 5 bases lying between them. The CDR3 extends over 10 amino acids. CDR1 is SQVTM and CDR2 is ANQGSEA in the germline V gene. CDR3 nucleotide sequence: TGCAGCGTTGTGGGGGAGACCCAGTACTTC. Its protein product is CSVVGETQYF.

This clone showed up just a few times. The CDR3 loop is CASHRGSADTQYF. CDR3 DNA: TGCGCCAGTCACAGGGGTAGCGCAGATACGCAGTATTTT. The chain is built from TRBV5-1 and TRBJ2-3, with TRBD1 matching 7 bases. V lost 8 bases and J lost 4; bases outside the gene matches: 7. Germline-derived CDR1 and CDR2 are SGHRS and YFSETQ. The CDR3 totals 13 residues.

The chain carries TRBV14 and TRBJ2-1; the D gene could be TRBD1 or TRBD2 (6 bases each). The germline V and J ends were trimmed by 0 bases and 8 bases, with 20 bases remaining between them. CDR1 is SGHDN and CDR2 is FVKESK in the germline V gene. The CDR3 is 17 residues long. The CDR3 here is CASSQDWGAGNPHEQFF. The CDR3 bases are TGTGCCAGCAGCCAAGATTGGGGGGCCGGGAACCCTCATGAGCAGTTCTTC. The full variable domain, in which reference TRBV14 and TRBJ2-1 provide the parts outside the CDR3, is EAGVTQFPSHSVIEKGQTVTLRCDPISGHDNLYWYRRVMGKEIKFLLHFVKESKQDESGMPNNRFLAERTGGTYSTLKVQPAELEDSGVYFCASSQDWGAGNPHEQFFGPGTRLTVL.

The rearrangement links TRBV5-4 to TRBJ2-7; 10 bases agree with TRBD1. Looked up from germline, CDR1 is SGHNT and CDR2 is YYREEE (reference sequence). Losses at the gene ends were 3 bases for V and 7 bases for J; bases not matched to a gene: 10. The CDR3 length is 15 residues. CDR3 in DNA: TGTGCCAGCAGCTCAGCGGGGACAGGGGCCCTGGAGCAGTACTTC. Its translation is CASSSAGTGALEQYF.

In DNA form, the CDR3 reads TGTGCCAGCTCCCAGCGTACAGGGAAGTATAATTCACCCCTCCACTTT. Amino acid sequence: CASSQRTGKYNSPLHF. This chain connects TRBV18 to TRBJ1-6; D is possibly TRBD1 (6 bases). With 6 bases removed from V and 4 bases from J, the gap between germline ends came to 16 bases. The CDR3 has 16 amino acids. Germline CDR1 is KGHSH and CDR2 is LQKENI.

The chain combines TRBV30 with TRBJ1-5; weak D call: TRBD1 (6 bases). Germline CDR1 GTSNPN, CDR2 SVGIG (reference sequence). The CDR3 spans 17 residues. V lost 2 bases, J lost 3 bases, and 20 bases lay in between. The CDR3 spells CAWSPPWGRGVNQPQHF. CDR3 nucleotide sequence: TGTGCCTGGAGTCCCCCGTGGGGTAGGGGGGTCAATCAGCCCCAGCATTTT. The full variable domain, in which reference TRBV30 and TRBJ1-5 provide the parts outside the CDR3, is SQTIHQWPATLVQPVGSPLSLECTVEGTSNPNLYWYRQAAGRGLQLLFYSVGIGQISSEVPQNLSASRPQDRQFILSSKKLLLSDSGFYLCAWSPPWGRGVNQPQHFGDGTRLSIL.

The chain joins TRBV20-1 to TRBJ2-7; D is undetermined. Looked up from germline, CDR1 is DFQATT and CDR2 is SNEGSKA (reference sequence). CDR3 size: 10 residues. V was cut by 5 bases and J by 4 bases, with 6 bases left in between. CDR3 DNA sequence: TGCAGTGCTCATGGTTACGAGCAGTACTTC. It is translated as CSAHGYEQYF.

This chain uses TRBV11-2 with TRBJ1-2, with D unresolved. CDR3 size: 12 residues. The germline gives CDR1 SGHAT, CDR2 FQNNGV. V lost 8 bases and J lost 6, with 13 bases in between. The CDR3 DNA sequence: TGTGCCAGCTCAGCGCACGGGAATGGCTACACCTTC. This gives the protein CASSAHGNGYTF.

The rearrangement links TRBV30 to TRBJ2-3; 9 nucleotides match TRBD1. Looked up from germline, CDR1 is GTSNPN and CDR2 is SVGIG (reference sequence). V lost 0 bases, J lost 4 bases, and 11 bases stayed unmatched. The CDR3 runs 17 residues. CDR3 sequence: CAWSVGLNRGRSDTQYF. Written as DNA, the CDR3 is TGTGCCTGGAGTGTAGGGCTGAACAGGGGGCGGTCAGATACGCAGTATTTT.

The CDR3 loop is CASSSGTQAGANVLTF. The CDR3 DNA is TGCGCCAGCAGCTCCGGGACACAGGCTGGGGCCAACGTCCTGACTTTC. The genes are TRBV5-1 and TRBJ2-6; the D gene is possibly TRBD1 (6 bases). Germline V gives CDR1 SGHRS, CDR2 YFSETQ. This CDR3 is 16 amino acids long. Trimming left V 3 bases short and J 2 bases short, with 12 bases between.

This clone was detected once. Other DNA sequences in this sample translate to the same CDR3. CDR3 bases: TGTGCCAGCAGCTTAGGCCTAGCGGGAGGCCAAGAGACCCAGTACTTC. Residues: CASSLGLAGGQETQYF. V and J are TRBV7-2 and TRBJ2-5; 11 nucleotides match TRBD2. The CDR3 is 16 residues long. Looked up from germline, CDR1 is SGHTA and CDR2 is FQGNSA. With V trimmed by 1 base and J by 1 base, 2 bases remained unmatched.

The chain employs TRBV30 and TRBJ2-2; the D is unclear. V lost 1 base and J 7 bases, leaving 4 bases between the germline ends. Germline CDR1 GTSNPN, CDR2 SVGIG (reference sequence). There are 11 residues in the CDR3. The chain's CDR3 is CAWSGGGELFF. The DNA for the CDR3 is TGTGCCTGGAGTGGGGGCGGGGAGCTGTTTTTT.

The chain carries TRBV6-5 and TRBJ2-5, with TRBD2 matching over 11 bases. V shed 7 bases and J 8 bases; nucleotides not matched to a gene: 12. CDR1 is MNHEY, CDR2 SVGAGI, per germline. This CDR3 contains 15 residues. This CDR3 reads CASMVAGGPSYTQYF. The DNA for the CDR3 is TGTGCCAGCATGGTAGCGGGAGGGCCAAGTTACACCCAGTACTTC.

The chain carries TRBV5-8 and TRBJ1-2, with D possibly matching TRBD1 (5 bases). This CDR3 comprises 16 residues. The V end lost 6 bases, the J end lost 4 bases, and 22 bases lay between the germline ends. CDR1 is SGHTS, CDR2 YDEGEE, per germline. The CDR3, as DNA: TGTGCCAGCAACAACGTGGGGGGGATTTCGGTCTATGGCTACACCTTC. Its protein is CASNNVGGISVYGYTF. The full variable domain, rest sourced from reference TRBV5-8 and TRBJ1-2, is EAGVTQSPTHLIKTRGQQATLRCSPISGHTSVYWYQQALGLGLQFLLWYDEGEERNRGNFPPRFSGRQFPNYSSELNVNALELEDSALYLCASNNVGGISVYGYTFGSGTRLTVV.

This clone was detected a few times. This sequence joins TRBV7-2 and TRBJ2-7, with TRBD2 identical over 10 bases. The CDR3 has 18 residues. Germline assignment: CDR1 SGHTA and CDR2 FQGNSA. The J segment lost 2 bases and the V segment lost 7 bases, leaving 17 bases of the junction unmatched. CDR3 region: CASTERASGSLGTYEQYF. DNA of the CDR3: TGTGCCAGCACCGAAAGGGCTAGCGGGAGTTTGGGGACCTACGAGCAGTACTTC.

This chain joins TRBV11-3 and TRBJ2-3; D is possibly TRBD1 (6 bases). CDR1 is SGHNT and CDR2 is YENEEA in the germline V gene. Trimming stripped 5 bases from V and 4 bases from J, with 22 bases between. The CDR3 has 17 residues. The CDR3: CASSLRERGISADTQYF. Written as DNA, the CDR3 is TGTGCCAGCAGCCTACGGGAAAGGGGGATTTCAGCAGATACGCAGTATTTT. The variable domain in full, with the rest retrieved from reference TRBV11-3 and TRBJ2-3, is EAGVVQSPRYKIIEKKQPVAFWCNPISGHNTLYWYLQNLGQGPELLIRYENEEAVDDSQLPKDRFSAERLKGVDSTLKIQPAELGDSAVYLCASSLRERGISADTQYFGPGTRLTVL.

The rearrangement joins TRBV27 to TRBJ2-1, with 7 bases aligning to TRBD2. Germline CDR1 and CDR2: MNHEY and SMNVEV (reference sequence). J lost 4 bases, V lost 2 bases, and 17 bases had no gene match. The length of the CDR3 is 19 residues. The CDR3 here is CASSLGGGDTIGLYNEQFF. For the CDR3, the DNA is TGTGCCAGCAGTTTAGGGGGGGGAGACACCATTGGCTTATACAATGAGCAGTTCTTC.

This clone has a single count. The chain couples TRBV30 to TRBJ2-3, with 8 bases aligning to TRBD2. V lost 5 bases, J lost 5 bases, and 15 bases stayed unmatched. This CDR3 has 16 amino acids. Per the germline V gene, CDR1 is GTSNPN and CDR2 is SVGIG (reference sequence). Here the CDR3 DNA reads TGTGCCTGGGACGAAATGGGACTAGTAATAAGAGATACGCAGTATTTT. It is translated as CAWDEMGLVIRDTQYF.

This sequence joins TRBV19 and TRBJ2-7; 14 bases are a match to TRBD2. Losses at the gene ends were 5 bases for V and 6 bases for J; bases not matched to a gene: 9. The germline V gene has CDR1 LNHDA and CDR2 SQIVND (reference sequence). The CDR3 loop spans 16 amino acids. CDR3 bases: TGTGCCAGTAGTCCCACGGGACTAGCGGGAGAGGGCGAGCAGTACTTC. This translates into CASSPTGLAGEGEQYF.

The sample holds a few counts of this clone. The chain combines TRBV7-9 with TRBJ1-3, with D possibly being TRBD1 (5 bases). The CDR3 runs to 13 residues. Germline values: CDR1 SEHNR, CDR2 FQNEAQ (reference sequence). The CDR3 sequence: CGNPAGPGNTIYF. The CDR3, as DNA: TGTGGCAACCCGGCGGGGCCTGGAAACACCATATATTTT.

This clone has a handful of counts. The genes are TRBV5-1 and TRBJ1-4; D unresolved. The V and J ends lost 1 base and 0 bases respectively, with 7 bases between them. Germline-derived CDR1 and CDR2 are SGHRS and YFSETQ. CDR3 length: 15 residues. CDR3 sequence reads: CASSLMSATNEKLFF. CDR3 nucleotide sequence: TGCGCCAGCAGCTTGATGTCTGCAACTAATGAAAAACTGTTTTTT.

This clone was seen more than once but under ten times. V gene TRBV7-3 combines with J gene TRBJ1-2, with D unclear. V lost 3 bases and J 8 bases, leaving 16 bases between the germline ends. The CDR3 is 14 amino acids. Germline-derived CDR1 and CDR2 are SGHTA and FQGTGA. CDR3 loop: CASSFEAAIMGYTF. The CDR3 region has the DNA TGTGCCAGCAGCTTCGAGGCAGCAATTATGGGCTACACCTTC.